This record looks at one T cell receptor beta chain sequence and its context. The antigen is unknown. These data come from a study of post-analysis software for immune sequencing data. Prepared libraries of TCR beta cDNA carried unique molecular identifiers. TCRdb used MiXCR to reprocess the PCR reads, holding one entry per CDR3 protein. The sample holds hundreds of thousands of distinct CDR3 sequences, less than 35% seen once. V lost 1 base, J lost 4 bases, and 4 bases stayed unmatched. The CDR3 extends over 14 amino acids. Germline assignment: CDR1 DFQATT and CDR2 SNEGSKA (reference sequence). The study, taken as a whole, reports: Under F measure analysis, samples from one preparation batch co-clustered strongly. Roughly five TRBV segments, including TRBV5-6, TRBV5-1 and TRBV20-1, were more frequent in patients than controls.

The source is a girl under 18 with multiple sclerosis. Sample: blood. The chain couples TRBV20-1 to TRBJ2-3; TRBD2 matches 8 bases. CDR3 DNA: TGCAGTGCTAGAGGGAGCGGGGGAGCAGATACGCAGTATTTT. Translating it yields CSARGSGGADTQYF.